This TCR beta chain was sequenced for a study of vaccination and CD4 T cells after COVID-19. Study-wide background: The post-COVID sampling time was a median roughly 100 days after diagnosis, ranging from 35 to 161. Some control cultures received a CEFX pool, which served as the positive control. Others received an HIV-1 Nef pool or no peptide.

This CDR3 region has 17 residues. Deletions cut 6 bases from V and 0 bases from J, with 23 bases between. Germline V gene lookup returns CDR1 DFQATT and CDR2 SNEGSKA (reference sequence). As for treatment: roughly 10-day PBMC culture with coronavirus spike peptide pools or control peptides (ViraFEST assay). Using peptide pools, antigen-specific T cells were expanded in ViraFEST before TCRs were sequenced. This clonotype has a handful of counts. Its antigen is unidentified. At the Johns Hopkins FTIC core, DNA taken from cultured CD4+ T cells was sequenced by way of the Oncomine TCR Beta short-read assay. MiXCR was run by TCRdb on the PCR reads, yielding one entry per CDR3 protein. The table has approximately 1,900 distinct CDR3 sequences, roughly 63% seen once.

The sample here was CD4+ T cells from blood, cultured in vitro, taken after SARS-CoV-2 vaccination. This TCR was sampled from a human donor who had recovered from COVID-19. This rearrangement joins TRBV20-1 to TRBJ1-1; maybe TRBD1 (6 bases). The CDR3 nucleotides read TGCAGTGCCCCTTCTGGAGGGGGGCTAGTGGTGAACACTGAAGCTTTCTTT. Translated, it gives CSAPSGGGLVVNTEAFF.